Listed below are T cell receptor beta chains from one sample, sequenced in a study of regulatory T cells in long-lasting Graves disease. TCRdb passed the multiplex PCR reads through MiXCR, listing each CDR3 protein once. The sample holds approximately 400,000 distinct CDR3 sequences, roughly 15% seen once. The sequenced sample was peripheral blood mononuclear cells (PBMCs), obtained at new diagnosis, from a patient treated with antithyroid drugs. All receptors derive from a female donor with Graves disease. Each CDR3 is given with its conserved first and last residue. The D gene is left open where the match is weak. The size field is filled for only some rows; it gives once, few, many or a size class.

>.|TRBJ1-5|TRBV25-1|.
CASSEWGGNQPQHF
TGTGCCAGCAGTGAATGGGGAGGCAATCAGCCCCAGCATTTT
>many|TRBJ1-5|TRBV3-1|TRBD1
CASSQGTGPNQPQHF
TGTGCCAGCAGCCAGGGGACAGGGCCAAATCAGCCCCAGCATTTT
>.|TRBJ2-5|TRBV19|.
CASSITPPETQYF
TGTGCCAGTAGTATTACTCCCCCGGAGACCCAGTACTTC
>.|TRBJ1-1|TRBV28|.
CASSLEGGLTEAFF
TGTGCCAGCAGTTTAGAAGGCGGGCTCACTGAAGCTTTCTTT
>once|TRBJ1-2|TRBV11-2|.
CASSFRADYGYTF
TGTGCCAGCAGCTTCCGGGCCGACTATGGCTACACCTTC
>many|TRBJ2-5|TRBV12-3/TRBV12-4|.
CASSPANRETQYF
TGTGCCAGCAGCCCGGCTAATCGAGAGACCCAGTACTTC
>.|TRBJ2-7|TRBV6-2/TRBV6-3|TRBD2
CASSLTGTRGEQYF
TGTGCCAGCAGCCTAACCGGGACTAGGGGCGAGCAGTACTTC
>.|TRBJ2-1|TRBV27|.
CASSEGLRPYNEQFF
TGTGCCAGCAGTGAAGGACTACGCCCCTACAATGAGCAGTTCTTC
>many|TRBJ1-2|TRBV5-1|.
CASSPIGGYGYTF
TGCGCCAGCAGCCCTATCGGGGGGTATGGCTACACCTTC
>few|TRBJ1-2|TRBV6-5|.
CASSYSEGNYGYTF
TGTGCCAGCAGTTACTCGGAGGGGAACTATGGCTACACCTTC
>.|TRBJ2-5|TRBV27|TRBD1
CASSSAGGFKETQYF
TGTGCCAGCAGTTCGGCAGGGGGCTTTAAAGAGACCCAGTACTTC
>many|TRBJ1-5|TRBV6-1|.
CASSGSVLGNQPQHF
TGTGCCAGCAGTGGGTCGGTGCTAGGGAATCAGCCCCAGCATTTT
>few|TRBJ1-2|TRBV30|.
CAWSRGFQGTDGYTF
TGTGCCTGGAGTAGAGGTTTCCAGGGGACGGATGGCTACACCTTC
>few|TRBJ2-7|TRBV30|.
CAWSVLAQQYF
TGTGCCTGGAGTGTACTAGCTCAGCAGTACTTC
>.|TRBJ2-2|TRBV7-2|.
CASSIRAESGTGEMFF
TGTGCCAGCAGCATCAGGGCCGAAAGCGGAACCGGGGAGATGTTTTTT
>.|TRBJ2-7|TRBV19|.
CASSIGRGLVYEQYF
TGTGCCAGTAGTATAGGCCGGGGCCTAGTCTACGAGCAGTACTTC
>many|TRBJ2-7|TRBV24-1|TRBD1
CATSESGQGSYEQYF
TGTGCCACCAGTGAATCGGGACAGGGCTCCTACGAGCAGTACTTC
>.|TRBJ2-1|TRBV20-1|.
CSATPGEIYNEQFF
TGCAGTGCTACGCCGGGGGAGATTTACAATGAGCAGTTCTTC
>many|TRBJ1-1|TRBV15|.
CATSRVLSGSPRDTEAFF
TGTGCCACCAGCAGAGTATTGTCAGGTTCCCCGAGGGACACTGAAGCTTTCTTT
>.|TRBJ2-5|TRBV5-1|.
CASSSRPTDGFQETQYF
TGCGCCAGCAGCTCGAGACCGACGGACGGGTTCCAAGAGACCCAGTACTTC
>many|TRBJ1-1|TRBV12-3/TRBV12-4|.
CASRTWGTSEAFF
TGTGCCAGCAGGACATGGGGAACCTCTGAAGCTTTCTTT
>many|TRBJ2-5|TRBV20-1|.
CSAKAAGKETQYF
TGCAGTGCCAAGGCGGCAGGAAAAGAGACCCAGTACTTC
>.|TRBJ2-1|TRBV15|.
CATSLASYNEQFF
TGTGCCACCAGCCTAGCCTCCTACAATGAGCAGTTCTTC
>many|TRBJ2-7|TRBV20-1|TRBD1
CSAKGARNEQYF
TGCAGTGCTAAGGGGGCGAGGAACGAGCAGTACTTC
>.|TRBJ2-1|TRBV4-1|TRBD2
CASSQDMASGEYNEQFF
TGCGCCAGCAGCCAAGATATGGCTAGCGGGGAATACAATGAGCAGTTCTTC